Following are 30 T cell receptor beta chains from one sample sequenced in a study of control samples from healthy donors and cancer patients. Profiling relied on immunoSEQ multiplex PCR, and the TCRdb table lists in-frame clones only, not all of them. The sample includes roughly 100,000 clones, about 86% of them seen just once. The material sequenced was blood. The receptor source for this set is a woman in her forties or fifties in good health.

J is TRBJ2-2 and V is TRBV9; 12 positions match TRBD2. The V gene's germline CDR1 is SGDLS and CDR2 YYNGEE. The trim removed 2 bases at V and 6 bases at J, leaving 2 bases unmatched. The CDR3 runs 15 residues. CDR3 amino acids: CASSVSSGGAGELFF. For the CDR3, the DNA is TGTGCCAGCAGCGTGTCTAGCGGGGGGGCCGGGGAGCTGTTTTTT.

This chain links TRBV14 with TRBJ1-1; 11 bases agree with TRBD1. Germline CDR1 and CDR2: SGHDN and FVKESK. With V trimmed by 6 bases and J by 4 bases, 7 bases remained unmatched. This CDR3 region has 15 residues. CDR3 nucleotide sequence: TGTGCCAGCAGAGGACAGGGGGCCCTAAGCACTGAAGCTTTCTTT. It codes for CASRGQGALSTEAFF.

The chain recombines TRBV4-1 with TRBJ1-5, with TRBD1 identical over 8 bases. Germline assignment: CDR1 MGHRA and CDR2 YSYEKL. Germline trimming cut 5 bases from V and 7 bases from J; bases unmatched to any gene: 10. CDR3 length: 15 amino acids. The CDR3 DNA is TGCGCCAGCAGCACTCGACAGGGGCAGGGCCAGCCCCAGCATTTT. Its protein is CASSTRQGQGQPQHF.

The CDR3 DNA follows: TGTGCCAGCAACGAGGTTCATAGCAATCAGCCCCAGCATTTT. Its protein is CASNEVHSNQPQHF. The J gene is TRBJ1-5, the V gene TRBV4-2; the D is unclear. The germline CDR1 and CDR2 sequences are LGHNA and YNFKEQ. This CDR3 is 14 amino acids long. The V gene lost 7 bases and the J gene lost 0 bases, with 10 bases spanning the gap.

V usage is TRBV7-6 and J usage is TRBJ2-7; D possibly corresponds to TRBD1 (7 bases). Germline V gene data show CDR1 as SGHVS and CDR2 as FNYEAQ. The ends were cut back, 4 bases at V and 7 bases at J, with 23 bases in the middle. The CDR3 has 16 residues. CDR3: CASSSRGGTDSIEQYF. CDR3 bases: TGTGCCAGCAGCTCCCGTGGGGGGACAGATTCTATTGAGCAGTACTTC.

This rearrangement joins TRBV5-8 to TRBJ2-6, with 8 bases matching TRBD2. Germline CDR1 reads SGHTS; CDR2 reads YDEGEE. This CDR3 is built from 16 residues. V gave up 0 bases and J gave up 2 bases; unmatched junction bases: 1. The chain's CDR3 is CASSLGGGPGANVLTF. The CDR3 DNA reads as TGTGCCAGCAGCTTGGGCGGGGGGCCTGGGGCCAACGTCCTGACTTTC.

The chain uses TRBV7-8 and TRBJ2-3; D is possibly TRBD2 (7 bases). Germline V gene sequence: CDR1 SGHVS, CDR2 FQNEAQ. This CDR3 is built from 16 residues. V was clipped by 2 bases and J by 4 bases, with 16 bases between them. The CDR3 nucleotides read TGTGCCAGCAGCTTATTCGGGGGAGGGGGGCCAGATACGCAGTATTTT. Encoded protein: CASSLFGGGGPDTQYF.

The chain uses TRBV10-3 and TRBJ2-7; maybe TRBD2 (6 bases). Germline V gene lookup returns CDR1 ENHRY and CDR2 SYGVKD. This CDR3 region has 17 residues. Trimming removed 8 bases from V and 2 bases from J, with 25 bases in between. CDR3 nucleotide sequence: TGTGCCATCGGAAGGGGATGGGACTCAGGGTTTCCCTACGAGCAGTACTTC. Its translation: CAIGRGWDSGFPYEQYF.

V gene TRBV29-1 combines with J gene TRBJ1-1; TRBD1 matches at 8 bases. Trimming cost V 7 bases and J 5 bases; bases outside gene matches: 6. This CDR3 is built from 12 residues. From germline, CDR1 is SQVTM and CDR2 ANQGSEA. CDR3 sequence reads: CSGGTGETEAFF. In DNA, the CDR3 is TGCAGCGGGGGGACAGGCGAGACTGAAGCTTTCTTT.

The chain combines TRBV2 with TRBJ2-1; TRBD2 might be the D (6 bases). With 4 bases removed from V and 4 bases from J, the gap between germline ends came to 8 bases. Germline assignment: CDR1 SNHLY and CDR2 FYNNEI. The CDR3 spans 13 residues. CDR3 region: CASSAGTYNEQFF. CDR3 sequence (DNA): TGTGCCAGCAGTGCAGGGACTTACAATGAGCAGTTCTTC.

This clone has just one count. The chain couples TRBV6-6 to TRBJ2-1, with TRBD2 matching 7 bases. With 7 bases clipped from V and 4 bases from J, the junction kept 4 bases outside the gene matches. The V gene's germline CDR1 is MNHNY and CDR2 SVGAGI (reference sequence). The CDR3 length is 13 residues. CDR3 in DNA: TGTGCCAGCATGGCGGGGGATTACAATGAGCAGTTCTTC. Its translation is CASMAGDYNEQFF.

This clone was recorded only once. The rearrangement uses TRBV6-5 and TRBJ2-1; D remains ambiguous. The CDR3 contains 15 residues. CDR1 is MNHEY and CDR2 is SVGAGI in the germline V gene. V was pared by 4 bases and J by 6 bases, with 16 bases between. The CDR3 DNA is TGTGCCAGCAGTTCCAACAAAGTAGCCGGCAATGAGCAGTTCTTC. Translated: CASSSNKVAGNEQFF.

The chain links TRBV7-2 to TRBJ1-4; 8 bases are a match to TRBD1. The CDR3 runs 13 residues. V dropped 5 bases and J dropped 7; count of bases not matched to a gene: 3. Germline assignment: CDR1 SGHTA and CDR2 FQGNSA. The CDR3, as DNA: TGTGCCAGCAGCCTTACAGGGGGTGAAAAACTGTTTTTT. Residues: CASSLTGGEKLFF. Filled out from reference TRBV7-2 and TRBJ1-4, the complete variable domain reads GAGVSQSPSNKVTEKGKDVELRCDPISGHTALYWYRQSLGQGLEFLIYFQGNSAPDKSGLPSDRFSAERTGGSVSTLTIQRTQQEDSAVYLCASSLTGGEKLFFGSGTQLSVL.

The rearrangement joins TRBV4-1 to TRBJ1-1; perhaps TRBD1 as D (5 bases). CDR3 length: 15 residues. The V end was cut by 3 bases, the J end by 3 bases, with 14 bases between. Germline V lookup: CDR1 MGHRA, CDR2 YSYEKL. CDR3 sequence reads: CASSHQGGFYTEAFF. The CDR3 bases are TGCGCCAGCAGCCATCAGGGAGGGTTTTACACTGAAGCTTTCTTT.

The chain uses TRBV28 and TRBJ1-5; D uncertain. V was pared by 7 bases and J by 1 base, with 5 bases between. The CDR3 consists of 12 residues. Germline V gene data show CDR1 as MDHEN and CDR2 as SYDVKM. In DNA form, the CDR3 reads TGTGCCAGCACGGAGAGCAATCAGCCCCAGCATTTT. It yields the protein CASTESNQPQHF.

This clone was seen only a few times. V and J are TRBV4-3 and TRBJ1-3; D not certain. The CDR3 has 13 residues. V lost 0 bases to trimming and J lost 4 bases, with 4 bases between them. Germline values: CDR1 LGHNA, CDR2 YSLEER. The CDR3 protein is CASSQDWGNTIYF. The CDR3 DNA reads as TGCGCCAGCAGCCAAGATTGGGGAAACACCATATATTTT.

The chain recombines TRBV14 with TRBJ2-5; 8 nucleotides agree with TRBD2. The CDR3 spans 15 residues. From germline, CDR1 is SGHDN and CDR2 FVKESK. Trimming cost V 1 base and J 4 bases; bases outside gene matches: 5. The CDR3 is CASSQGSAGGETQYF. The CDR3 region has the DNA TGTGCCAGCAGCCAAGGTTCGGCGGGGGGAGAGACCCAGTACTTC.

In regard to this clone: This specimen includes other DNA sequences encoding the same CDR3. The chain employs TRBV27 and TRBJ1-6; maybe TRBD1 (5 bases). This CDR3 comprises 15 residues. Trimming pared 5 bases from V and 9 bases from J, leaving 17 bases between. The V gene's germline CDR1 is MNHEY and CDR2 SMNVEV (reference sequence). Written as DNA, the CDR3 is TGTGCCAGCAGTAGGGGACCAGTTGTTGGTTCACCCCTCCACTTT. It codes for CASSRGPVVGSPLHF.

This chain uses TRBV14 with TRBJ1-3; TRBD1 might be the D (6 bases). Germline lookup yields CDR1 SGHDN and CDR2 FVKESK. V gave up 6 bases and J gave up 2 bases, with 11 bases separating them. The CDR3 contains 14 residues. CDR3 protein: CASSLTGTGNTIYF. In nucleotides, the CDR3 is TGTGCCAGCAGTCTTACAGGGACTGGAAACACCATATATTTT.

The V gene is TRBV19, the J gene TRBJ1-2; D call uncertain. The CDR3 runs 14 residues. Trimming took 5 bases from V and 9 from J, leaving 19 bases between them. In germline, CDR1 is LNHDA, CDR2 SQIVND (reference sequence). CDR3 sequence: CASSPTSVPPSYTF. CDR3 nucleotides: TGTGCCAGTAGTCCTACCTCAGTCCCCCCTAGCTACACCTTC.

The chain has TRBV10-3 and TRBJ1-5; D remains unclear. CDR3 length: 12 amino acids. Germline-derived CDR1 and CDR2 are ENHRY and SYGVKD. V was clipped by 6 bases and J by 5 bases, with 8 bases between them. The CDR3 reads CAISKGDQPQHF. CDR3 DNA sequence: TGTGCCATCAGCAAGGGAGATCAGCCCCAGCATTTT.

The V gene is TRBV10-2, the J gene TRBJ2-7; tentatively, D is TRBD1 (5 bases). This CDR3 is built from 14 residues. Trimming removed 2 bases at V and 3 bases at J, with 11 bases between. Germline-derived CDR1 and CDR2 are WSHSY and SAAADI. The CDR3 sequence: CASSEGAAFYEQYF. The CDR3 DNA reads TGCGCCAGCAGTGAGGGGGCAGCCTTCTACGAGCAGTACTTC.

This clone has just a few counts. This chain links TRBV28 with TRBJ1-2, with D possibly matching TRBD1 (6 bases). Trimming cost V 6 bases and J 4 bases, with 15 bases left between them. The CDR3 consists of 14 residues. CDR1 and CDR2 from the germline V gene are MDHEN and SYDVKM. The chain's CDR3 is CASSLDRRSYGYTF. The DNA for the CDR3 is TGTGCCAGCAGCCTTGACAGGCGGTCCTATGGCTACACCTTC.

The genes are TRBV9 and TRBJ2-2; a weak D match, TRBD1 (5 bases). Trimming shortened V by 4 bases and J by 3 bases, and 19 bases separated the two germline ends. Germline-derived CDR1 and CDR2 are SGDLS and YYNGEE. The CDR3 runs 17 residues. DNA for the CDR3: TGTGCCAGCAGCCCCCGGCCGGGTGGCAGGGACACCGGGGAGCTGTTTTTT. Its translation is CASSPRPGGRDTGELFF.

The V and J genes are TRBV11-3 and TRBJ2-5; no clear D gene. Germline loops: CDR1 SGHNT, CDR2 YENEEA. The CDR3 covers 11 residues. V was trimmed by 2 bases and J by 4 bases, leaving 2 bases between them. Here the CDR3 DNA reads TGTGCCAGCAGCTTAACAGAGACCCAGTACTTC. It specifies CASSLTETQYF. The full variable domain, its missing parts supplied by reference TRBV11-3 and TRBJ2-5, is EAGVVQSPRYKIIEKKQPVAFWCNPISGHNTLYWYLQNLGQGPELLIRYENEEAVDDSQLPKDRFSAERLKGVDSTLKIQPAELGDSAVYLCASSLTETQYFGPGTRLLVL.

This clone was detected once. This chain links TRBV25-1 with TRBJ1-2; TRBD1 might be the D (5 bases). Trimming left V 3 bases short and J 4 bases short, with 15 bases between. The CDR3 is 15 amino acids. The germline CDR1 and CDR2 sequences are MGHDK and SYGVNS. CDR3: CASSEDTQRPYGYTF. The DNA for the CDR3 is TGTGCCAGCAGTGAGGACACCCAAAGACCCTATGGCTACACCTTC.

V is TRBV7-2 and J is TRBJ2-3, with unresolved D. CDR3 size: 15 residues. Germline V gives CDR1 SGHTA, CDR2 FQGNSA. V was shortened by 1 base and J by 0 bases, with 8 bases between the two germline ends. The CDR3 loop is CASSLGSWSTDTQYF. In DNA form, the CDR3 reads TGTGCCAGCAGCTTAGGGAGTTGGAGCACAGATACGCAGTATTTT.

The CDR3 region is CASSLLAGASQETQYF. DNA of the CDR3: TGTGCCAGCAGCTTGCTTGCAGGGGCGAGCCAAGAGACCCAGTACTTC. J is TRBJ2-5 and V is TRBV7-7, with D possibly being TRBD1 (6 bases). The V end was cut by 3 bases, the J end by 1 base, with 15 bases between. The CDR3 runs 16 residues. Looked up from germline, CDR1 is SSHAT and CDR2 is FNYEAQ (reference sequence).

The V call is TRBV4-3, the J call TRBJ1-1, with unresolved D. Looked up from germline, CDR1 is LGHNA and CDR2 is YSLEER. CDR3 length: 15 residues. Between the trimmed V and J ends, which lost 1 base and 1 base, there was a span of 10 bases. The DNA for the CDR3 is TGCGCCAGCAGCCAAGTAGGACGGACGAACACTGAAGCTTTCTTT. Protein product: CASSQVGRTNTEAFF.

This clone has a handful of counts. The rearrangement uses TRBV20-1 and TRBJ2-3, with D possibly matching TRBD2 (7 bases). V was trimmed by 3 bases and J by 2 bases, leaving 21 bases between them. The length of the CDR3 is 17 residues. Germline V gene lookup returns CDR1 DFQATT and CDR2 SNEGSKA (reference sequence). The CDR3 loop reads CSASWLAEGGLTDTQYF. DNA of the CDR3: TGCAGTGCTAGTTGGCTAGCGGAGGGGGGGCTCACAGATACGCAGTATTTT.